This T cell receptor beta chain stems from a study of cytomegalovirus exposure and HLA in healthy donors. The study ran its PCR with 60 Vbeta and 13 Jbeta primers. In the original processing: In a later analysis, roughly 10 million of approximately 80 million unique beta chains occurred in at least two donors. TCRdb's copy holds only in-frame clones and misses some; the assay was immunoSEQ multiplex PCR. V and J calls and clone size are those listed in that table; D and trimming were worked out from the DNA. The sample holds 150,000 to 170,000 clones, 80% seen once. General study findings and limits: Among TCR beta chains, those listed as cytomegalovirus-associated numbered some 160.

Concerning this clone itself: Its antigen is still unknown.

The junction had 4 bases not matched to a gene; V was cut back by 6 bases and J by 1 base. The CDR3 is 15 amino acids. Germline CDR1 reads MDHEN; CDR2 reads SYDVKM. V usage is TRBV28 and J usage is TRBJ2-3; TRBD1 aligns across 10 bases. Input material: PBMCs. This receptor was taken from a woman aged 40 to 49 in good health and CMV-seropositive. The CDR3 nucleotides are TGTGCCAGCAGCGGGGACAGGGGTCGCACAGATACGCAGTATTTT. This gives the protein CASSGDRGRTDTQYF.